This T cell receptor (beta chain) was profiled in a study of cytomegalovirus exposure and HLA in healthy donors. Study-level findings and limits: Researchers catalogued some 160 TCR beta chains as cytomegalovirus-associated.

J lost 0 bases, V lost 1 base, and 13 bases had no gene match. The CDR3 consists of 20 residues. The germline V gene encodes CDR1 LGHNA and CDR2 YNFKEQ. Use of 60 Vbeta and 13 Jbeta primers characterized the PCR. Produced via immunoSEQ multiplex PCR; TCRdb's table is partial and in-frame only. This repertoire includes 77,000 or so clones. Note on this clone: Its antigen is unknown.

The sequence was collected from a man in his thirties or forties in good health and CMV-seronegative. The V call is TRBV4-2, the J call TRBJ2-7; 12 nucleotides agree with TRBD2. Sequenced sample: PBMCs. The CDR3 nucleotides read TGTGCCAGCAGCCAAGTCTTGGGGACTAGCGGGCCCACAAGCTCCTACGAGCAGTACTTC. Translated, it gives CASSQVLGTSGPTSSYEQYF.